Here is one T cell receptor beta chain with its context. Its antigen is unknown. No clone much larger than this one lies a single base away; base qualities are absent. This specimen comes from a study of T-cell reconstitution after alpha-beta-depleted transplantation in children (dated by TCRdb to 2016 to 2017). At the level of the whole study: The study quantitatively tracked T-cell immune reconstitution after TCRalphabeta/CD19-depleted allogeneic hematopoietic cell transplantation in children using TCR repertoire profiling. Broader findings and caveats from the paper: Over subsequent months, a decline in hyperexpanded clone frequencies was noted, and after one year, T-cell counts and TCRbeta diversity were mostly ascribed to newly produced T cells. Apparently early alphabetaT-cell count recovery about two months after transplant reportedly relied on only several hundred rapidly expanded clones derived from non-depleted graft cells. The high TCRbeta diversity at day 60 in some patients was ascribed to recipient T cells and intrathymic progenitors that had survived conditioning.

Interpreted using the paper, the treatment or condition label stands for: allogeneic hematopoietic cell transplantation with graft depleted of TCRalphabeta T cells and CD19 B cells. Transplant recipients were children who received TCRalphabeta/CD19-depleted allogeneic hematopoietic cell grafts. CDR1 SGHTA and CDR2 FQGNSA are derived from the germline V gene. The CDR3, from cysteine to phenylalanine, totals 15 residues. Just CDR3 DNA is preserved here, 45 bases in frame from base 1. Clipping removes 1 base from V and 1 base from J, with 3 as the unmatched junction base count. To prepare the library, PCR was applied. This sample was sequenced with an Illumina HiSeq 2500. Molecular barcoding was employed in the preparation of TCR libraries, with unique molecular identifiers being used to normalize TCRbeta repertoire quantification. TCRdb trimmed public reads at Q25 via fastp, called clones via MiXCR and kept in-frame beta chains. Every distinct CDR3 protein forms one entry, paired with its most common genes and DNA. The sample records a few hundred thousand distinct CDR3 sequences, just over 7.5% of which are singletons. Approximately 9.6% of the sample is taken by the ten largest.

This specimen consisted of peripheral blood, obtained 360 days after TCRalphabeta/CD19-depleted stem cell transplant. The TCR originated in a female patient aged 2 to 10 who had a stem cell transplant for Fanconi anemia, so the T cells may come from the graft donor. Rearrangement joined TRBV7-2 to TRBJ1-2, and TRBD1 aligns with 7 junction nucleotides. The nucleotide sequence is TGTGCCAGCAGCTTAGAGCAGGGGGGTAACTATGGCTACACCTTC. This codes for CASSLEQGGNYGYTF. Joined to the reference TRBV7-2 and TRBJ1-2 proteins, this CDR3 gives the full variable domain: GAGVSQSPSNKVTEKGKDVELRCDPISGHTALYWYRQSLGQGLEFLIYFQGNSAPDKSGLPSDRFSAERTGGSVSTLTIQRTQQEDSAVYLCASSLEQGGNYGYTFGSGTRLTVV.